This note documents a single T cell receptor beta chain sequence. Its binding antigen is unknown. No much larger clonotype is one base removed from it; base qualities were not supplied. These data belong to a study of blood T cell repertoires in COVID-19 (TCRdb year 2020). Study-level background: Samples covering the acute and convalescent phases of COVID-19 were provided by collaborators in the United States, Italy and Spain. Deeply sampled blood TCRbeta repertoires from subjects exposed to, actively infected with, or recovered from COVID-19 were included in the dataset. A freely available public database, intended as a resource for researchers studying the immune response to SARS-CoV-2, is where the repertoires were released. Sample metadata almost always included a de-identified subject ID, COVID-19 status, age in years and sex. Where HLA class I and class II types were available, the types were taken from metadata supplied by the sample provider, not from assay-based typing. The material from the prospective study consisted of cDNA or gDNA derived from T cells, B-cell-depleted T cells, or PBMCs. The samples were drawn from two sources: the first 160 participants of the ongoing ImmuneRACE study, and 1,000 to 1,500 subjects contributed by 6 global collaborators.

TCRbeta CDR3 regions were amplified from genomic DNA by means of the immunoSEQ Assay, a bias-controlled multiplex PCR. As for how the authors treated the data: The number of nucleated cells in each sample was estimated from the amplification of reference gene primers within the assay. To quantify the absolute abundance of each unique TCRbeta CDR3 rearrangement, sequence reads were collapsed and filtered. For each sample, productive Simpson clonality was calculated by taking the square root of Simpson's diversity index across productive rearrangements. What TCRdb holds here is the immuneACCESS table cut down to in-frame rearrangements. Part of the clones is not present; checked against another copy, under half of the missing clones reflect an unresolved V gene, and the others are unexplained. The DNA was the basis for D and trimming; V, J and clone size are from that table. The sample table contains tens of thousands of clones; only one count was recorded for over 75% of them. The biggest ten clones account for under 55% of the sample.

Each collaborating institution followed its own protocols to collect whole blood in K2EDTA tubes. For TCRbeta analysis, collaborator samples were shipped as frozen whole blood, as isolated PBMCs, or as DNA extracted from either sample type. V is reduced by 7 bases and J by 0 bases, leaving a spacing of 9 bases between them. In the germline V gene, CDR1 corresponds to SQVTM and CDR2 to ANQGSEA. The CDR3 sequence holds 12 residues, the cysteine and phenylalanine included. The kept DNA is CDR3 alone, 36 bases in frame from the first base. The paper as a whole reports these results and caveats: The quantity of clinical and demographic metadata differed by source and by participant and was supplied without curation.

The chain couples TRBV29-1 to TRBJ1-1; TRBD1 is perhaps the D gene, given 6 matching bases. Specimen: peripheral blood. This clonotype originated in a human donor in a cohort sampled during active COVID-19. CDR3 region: CSAWTVNTEAFF. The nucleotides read TGCAGCGCCTGGACAGTGAACACTGAAGCTTTCTTT.